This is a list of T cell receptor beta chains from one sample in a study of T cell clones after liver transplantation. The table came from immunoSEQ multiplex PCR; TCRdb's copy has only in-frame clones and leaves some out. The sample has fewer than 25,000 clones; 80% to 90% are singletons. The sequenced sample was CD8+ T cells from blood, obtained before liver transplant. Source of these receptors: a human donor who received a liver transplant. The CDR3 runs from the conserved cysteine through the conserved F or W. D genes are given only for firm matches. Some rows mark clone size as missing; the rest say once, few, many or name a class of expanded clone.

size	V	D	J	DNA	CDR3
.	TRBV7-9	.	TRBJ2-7	TGTGCCAGCAGCTTAGGCTTGAAAGGCTACGAGCAGTACTTC	CASSLGLKGYEQYF
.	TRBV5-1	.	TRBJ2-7	TGCGCCAGCAGCTCGGTCAAGACCTACGAGCAGTACTTC	CASSSVKTYEQYF
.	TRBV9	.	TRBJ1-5	TGTGCCAGCAGCGTAGGGCCGCCATGGCCCCAGCATTTT	CASSVGPPWPQHF
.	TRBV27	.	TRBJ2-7	TGTGCCAGCAGTCACGGATTAAACTACGAGCAGTACTTC	CASSHGLNYEQYF
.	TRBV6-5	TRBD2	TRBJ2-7	TGTGCCAGCAGTTACTCGAGACTAGCAGAATACGAGCAGTACTTC	CASSYSRLAEYEQYF
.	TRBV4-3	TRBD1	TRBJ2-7	TGCGCCAGCAGCCAGATAGTGGTCGGGACAGGCCCCCCAAGCTCCTACGAGCAGTACTTC	CASSQIVVGTGPPSSYEQYF
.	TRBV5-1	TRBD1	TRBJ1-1	TGCGCCAGCAGCTTGGAAGGACAGGGGGTCACTGAAGCTTTCTTT	CASSLEGQGVTEAFF
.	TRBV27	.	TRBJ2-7	TGTGCCAGCAGTCCGCCCCAGGGCCACGAGCAGTACTTC	CASSPPQGHEQYF
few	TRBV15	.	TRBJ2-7	TGTGCCACCAGCGTCGGAAGGGCGACCTCCTACGAGCAGTACTTC	CATSVGRATSYEQYF
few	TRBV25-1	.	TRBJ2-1	TGTGCCAACCACCAGGGGCCCCAGGGGTTCTTC	CANHQGPQGFF
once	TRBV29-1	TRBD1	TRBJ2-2	TGCAGCGTTGAAGATTGGACAGGGGTGAACACCGGGGAGCTGTTTTTT	CSVEDWTGVNTGELFF
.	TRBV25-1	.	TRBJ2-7	TGTGCCAGCAGTGGTCCCTCCTACGAGCAGTACTTC	CASSGPSYEQYF
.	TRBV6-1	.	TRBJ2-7	TGTGCCAGCAGACCACAGGGACACGAGCAGTACTTC	CASRPQGHEQYF
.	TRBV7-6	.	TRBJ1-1	TGTGCCAGCAGCTTAGAGGTGGAGATGAACACTGAAGCTTTCTTT	CASSLEVEMNTEAFF
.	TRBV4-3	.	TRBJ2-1	TGCGCCAGCAGCCAAGATTGGTTTAATGAGCAGTTCTTC	CASSQDWFNEQFF
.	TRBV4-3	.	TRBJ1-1	TGCGCCAGCAGTTATATTGCCGGAGACACTGAAGCTTTCTTT	CASSYIAGDTEAFF
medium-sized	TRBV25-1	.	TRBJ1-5	TGTGCCAGCAGTGAATCAGGACCAGCCCAGCATTTT	CASSESGPAQHF
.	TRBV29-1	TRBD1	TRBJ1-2	TGCAGCGTAAGGACAGGGAAGTATGGCTACACCTTC	CSVRTGKYGYTF
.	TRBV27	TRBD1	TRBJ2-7	TGTGCCAGCAGTAAGGGACAGGGGGCCTACGAGCAGTACTTC	CASSKGQGAYEQYF
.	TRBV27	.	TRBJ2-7	TGTGCCAGCAGTTCCATAACTAGCCCCTACGAGCAGTACTTC	CASSSITSPYEQYF
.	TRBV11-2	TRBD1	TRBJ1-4	TGTGCCAGCAGCTTTGGGACAGGGTTAGAAAAACTGTTTTTT	CASSFGTGLEKLFF
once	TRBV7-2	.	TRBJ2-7	TGTGCCAGCAGCTTCGACACCTCCTACGAGCAGTACTTC	CASSFDTSYEQYF
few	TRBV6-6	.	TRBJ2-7	TGTGCCAGCACCCTAGCCGCGTTCTCCTACGAGCAGTACTTC	CASTLAAFSYEQYF
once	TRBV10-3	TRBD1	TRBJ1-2	TGTGCCATCAGTGGGGATGGGACAGCCTTTAACTATGGCTACACCTTC	CAISGDGTAFNYGYTF
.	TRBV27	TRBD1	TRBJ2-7	TGTGCCAGCAGTTTCGCGACAGGGGGCGCCTCCTACGAGCAGTACTTC	CASSFATGGASYEQYF
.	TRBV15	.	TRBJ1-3	TGTGCCACCAGCCCCGGGGGGTCTGGAAACACCATATATTTT	CATSPGGSGNTIYF
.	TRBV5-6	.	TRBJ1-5	TGTGCCAGCAGGACCTGGGGAGGCAATCAGCCCCAGCATTTT	CASRTWGGNQPQHF
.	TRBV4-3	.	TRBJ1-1	TGCGCCAGCAGCCAAGGGACGGGTATAATGAACACTGAAGCTTTCTTT	CASSQGTGIMNTEAFF
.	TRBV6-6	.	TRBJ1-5	TGTGCCAGCGGACCTCAAACAGGCAATCAGCCCCAGCATTTT	CASGPQTGNQPQHF
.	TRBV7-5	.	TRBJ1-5	TGTGCCAGCAGCCCTACCAAAGCTGGGAATCAGCCCCAGCATTTT	CASSPTKAGNQPQHF
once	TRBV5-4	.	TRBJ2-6	TGTGCCAGCAGCTTGGAAGGCGGGTCTGGGGCCAACGTCCTGACTTTC	CASSLEGGSGANVLTF
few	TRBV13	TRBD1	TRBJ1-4	TGTGCCAGCAGCTCCGGGACAGGGAATATTCTCAATGAAAAACTGTTTTTT	CASSSGTGNILNEKLFF
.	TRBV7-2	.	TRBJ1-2	TGTGCCAGCAGCCCAGCTTCGCCCCTTCCCTATGGCTACACCTTC	CASSPASPLPYGYTF
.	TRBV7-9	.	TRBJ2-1	TGTGCCAGCAGACCCGCGTCCAGGGGGGACAATGAGCAGTTCTTC	CASRPASRGDNEQFF
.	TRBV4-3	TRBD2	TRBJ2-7	TGCGCCAGCAGCCAAGAGGCTAGCGGGAGGTACGAGCAGTACTTC	CASSQEASGRYEQYF